The source of this T cell receptor (beta chain) is a study of PD-1 blockade in classical Hodgkin lymphoma. With regard to this clone: The antigen remains unidentified.

The repertoire was sequenced with immunoSEQ multiplex PCR; TCRdb's copy has only in-frame clones and lacks some. The sample lists approximately 18,000 clones, about 80% occurring once. Study-level findings and limits: It was among complete responders that baseline diversity resembled that of newly diagnosed patients.

The time point here: cycle 4 day 1 (C4D1), after five to seven weeks of nivolumab. Every patient was affected by relapse after autologous stem cell transplantation, while exposure to brentuximab vedotin was not uniform. CDR3 length: 14 amino acids. J lost 4 bases, V lost 6 bases, and 6 bases had no gene match. Per the germline V gene, CDR1 is SGHRS and CDR2 is YFSETQ. The sample consisted of peripheral blood mononuclear cells (PBMCs), taken before the fourth cycle of nivolumab. The receptor comes from a human donor with classical Hodgkin lymphoma. This sequence joins TRBV5-1 and TRBJ2-7; 11 bases are shared with TRBD1. CDR3 bases: TGCGCCAGCAAACCCGGGACAGGGGGTTACGAGCAGTACTTC. Translating it yields CASKPGTGGYEQYF.